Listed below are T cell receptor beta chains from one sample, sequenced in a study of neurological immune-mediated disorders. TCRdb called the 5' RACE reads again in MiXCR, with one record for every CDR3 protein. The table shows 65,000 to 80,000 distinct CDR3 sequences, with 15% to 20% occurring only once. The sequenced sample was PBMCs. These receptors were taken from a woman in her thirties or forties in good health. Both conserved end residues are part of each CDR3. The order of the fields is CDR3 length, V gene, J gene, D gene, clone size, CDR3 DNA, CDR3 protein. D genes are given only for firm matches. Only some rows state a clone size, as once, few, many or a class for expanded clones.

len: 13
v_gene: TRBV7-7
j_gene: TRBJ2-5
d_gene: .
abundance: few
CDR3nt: TGTGCTAGCAGCTCGAGCAGCGCGGAGACCCAGTACTTC
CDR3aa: CASSSSSAETQYF

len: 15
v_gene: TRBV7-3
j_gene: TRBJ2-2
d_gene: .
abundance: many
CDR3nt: TGTGCCAGCAGCCCGCCCGGGAAGGACACCGGGGAGCTGTTTTTT
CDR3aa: CASSPPGKDTGELFF

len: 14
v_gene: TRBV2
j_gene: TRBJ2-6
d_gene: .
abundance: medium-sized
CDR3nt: TGTGCCAGCAGTGGCAGCTCTGGGGCCAACGTCCTGACTTTC
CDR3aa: CASSGSSGANVLTF

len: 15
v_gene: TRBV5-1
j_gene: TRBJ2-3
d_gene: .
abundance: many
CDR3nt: TGCGCCAGCAGATCCGACGACCGCGCCACAGATACGCAGTATTTT
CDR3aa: CASRSDDRATDTQYF

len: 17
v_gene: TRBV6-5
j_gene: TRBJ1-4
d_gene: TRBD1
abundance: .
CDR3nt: TGTGCCAGCAGAGGAGAGGGGGCAGGCCAGAAAAATGAAAAACTGTTTTTT
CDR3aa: CASRGEGAGQKNEKLFF

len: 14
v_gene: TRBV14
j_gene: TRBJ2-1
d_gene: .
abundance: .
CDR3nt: TGTGCCAGCAGCCAACTAGGGGTGGGGAATGAGCAGTTCTTC
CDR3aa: CASSQLGVGNEQFF

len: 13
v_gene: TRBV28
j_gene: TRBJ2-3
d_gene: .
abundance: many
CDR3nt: TGTGCCAGCACGGAAAAGGGTTTGGATACGCAGTATTTT
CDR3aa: CASTEKGLDTQYF

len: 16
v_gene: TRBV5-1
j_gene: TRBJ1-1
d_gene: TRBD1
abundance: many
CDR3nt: TGCGCCAGCAGCTTGGCCCCCGGACAGGCCCGCTCTGAAGCTTTCTTT
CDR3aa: CASSLAPGQARSEAFF

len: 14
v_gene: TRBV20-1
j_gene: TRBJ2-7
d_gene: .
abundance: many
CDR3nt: TGCAGTGCTAGAGACCCGGGGATTGAATACGAGCAGTACTTC
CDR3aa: CSARDPGIEYEQYF

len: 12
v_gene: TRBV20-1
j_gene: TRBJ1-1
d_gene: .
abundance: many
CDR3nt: TGCAGTGCTGACCACAGCGTCCCTGAAGCTTTCTTT
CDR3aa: CSADHSVPEAFF

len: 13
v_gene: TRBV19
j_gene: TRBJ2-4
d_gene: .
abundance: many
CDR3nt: TGTGCCAGTAGTTCAGATAGGGGGGACATTCAGTACTTC
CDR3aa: CASSSDRGDIQYF

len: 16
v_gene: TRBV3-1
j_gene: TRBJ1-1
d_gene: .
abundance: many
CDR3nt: TGTGCCAGCAGCCAACTACAGGGCCCGAGGGGCACTGAAGCTTTCTTT
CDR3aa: CASSQLQGPRGTEAFF

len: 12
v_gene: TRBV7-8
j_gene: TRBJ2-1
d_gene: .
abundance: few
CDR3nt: TGTGCCAGCAGCTTCCGCTACAATGAGCAGTTCTTC
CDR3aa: CASSFRYNEQFF

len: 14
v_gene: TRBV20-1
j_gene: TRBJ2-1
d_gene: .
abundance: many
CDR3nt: TGCAGTGCCGGCAGGGCCTTTCGCTTCAATGAGCAGTTCTTC
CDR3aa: CSAGRAFRFNEQFF

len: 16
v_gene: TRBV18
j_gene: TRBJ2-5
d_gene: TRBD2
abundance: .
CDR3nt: TGTGCCAGCTCGCGATCTTTAGCGGGGGGCCAAGAGACCCAGTACTTC
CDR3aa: CASSRSLAGGQETQYF

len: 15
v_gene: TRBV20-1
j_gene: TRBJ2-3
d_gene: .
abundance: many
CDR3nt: TGCAGTGCTAGAGTTGGCCTAGCTCTGACCGAGGCGCAGTATTTT
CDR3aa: CSARVGLALTEAQYF

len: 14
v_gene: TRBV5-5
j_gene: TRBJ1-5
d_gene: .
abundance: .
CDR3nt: TGTGCCAGCAGCTTGGGTCCCGCAGGGCAGCCCCAGCATTTT
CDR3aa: CASSLGPAGQPQHF

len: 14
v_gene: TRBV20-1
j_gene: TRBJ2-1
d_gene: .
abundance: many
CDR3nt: TGCAGTGCCAGCCCCCCCCTCGAAATCAATGAGCAGTTCTTC
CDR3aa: CSASPPLEINEQFF

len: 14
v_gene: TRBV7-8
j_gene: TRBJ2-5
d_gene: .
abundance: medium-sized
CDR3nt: TGTGCCAGCAGCGTCGGACGGATTCAAGAGACCCAGTACTTC
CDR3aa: CASSVGRIQETQYF

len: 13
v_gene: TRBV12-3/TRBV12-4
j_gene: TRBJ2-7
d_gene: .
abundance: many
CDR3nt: TGTGCCAGCAGACAACTGGGGAAGGACGAGCAGTACTTC
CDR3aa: CASRQLGKDEQYF

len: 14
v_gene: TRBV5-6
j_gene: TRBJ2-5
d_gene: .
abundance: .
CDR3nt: TGTGCCAGCAGCTCAGGGCCCCGGGGAGAGACCCAGTACTTC
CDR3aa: CASSSGPRGETQYF

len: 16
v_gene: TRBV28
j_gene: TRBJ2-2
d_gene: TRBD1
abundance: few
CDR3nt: TGTGCCAGCAGGCAACCGACAGGGTCGATCACCGGGGAGCTGTTTTTT
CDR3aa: CASRQPTGSITGELFF

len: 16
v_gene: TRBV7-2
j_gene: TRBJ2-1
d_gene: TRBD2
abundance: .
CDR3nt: TGTGCCAGCAAGCACCCGTCTAGCGGGAGAATGGGTGAGCAGTTCTTC
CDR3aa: CASKHPSSGRMGEQFF

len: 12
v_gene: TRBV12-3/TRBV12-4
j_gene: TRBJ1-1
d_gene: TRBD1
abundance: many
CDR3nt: TGTGCCAGCAGTTCAGGGGGAAGTCAAGCTTTCTTT
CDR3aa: CASSSGGSQAFF

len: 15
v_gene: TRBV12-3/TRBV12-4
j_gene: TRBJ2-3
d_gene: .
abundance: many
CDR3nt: TGTGCCAGCAGTTATAACAGGGAAAGCACAGATACGCAGTATTTT
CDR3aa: CASSYNRESTDTQYF

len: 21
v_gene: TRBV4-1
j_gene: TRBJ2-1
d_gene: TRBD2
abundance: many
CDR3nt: TGCGCCAGCAGCCCTACGGCGTTGACTAGCGGGGGGGCCGGGTCCTACAATGAGCAGTTCTTC
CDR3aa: CASSPTALTSGGAGSYNEQFF

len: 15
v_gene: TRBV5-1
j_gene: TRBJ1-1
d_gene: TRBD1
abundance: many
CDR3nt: TGCGCCAGCAGCACGGGACAGGTAATGAGCACTGAAGCTTTCTTT
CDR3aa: CASSTGQVMSTEAFF

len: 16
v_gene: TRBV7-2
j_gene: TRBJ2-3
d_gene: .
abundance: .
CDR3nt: TGTGCCAGCAGCTCGCCCCAGGGGTCCCAGGGAGATACGCAGTATTTT
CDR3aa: CASSSPQGSQGDTQYF

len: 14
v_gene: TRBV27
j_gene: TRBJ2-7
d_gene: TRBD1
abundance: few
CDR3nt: TGTGCCAGCAGTCACCGACAGGGCGCCTACGAGCAGTACTTC
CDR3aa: CASSHRQGAYEQYF

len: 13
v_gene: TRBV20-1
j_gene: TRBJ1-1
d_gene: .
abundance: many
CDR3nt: TGCAGTGCTAGAGTTGTCAGGCGAGCTGAAGCTTTCTTT
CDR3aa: CSARVVRRAEAFF

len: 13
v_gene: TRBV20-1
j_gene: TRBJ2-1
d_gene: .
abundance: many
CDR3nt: TGCAGTGCTAGCCCCGCCTCCTACAATGAGCAGTTCTTC
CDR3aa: CSASPASYNEQFF

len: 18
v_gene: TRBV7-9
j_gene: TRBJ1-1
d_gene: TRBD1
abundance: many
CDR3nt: TGTGCCAGCAGCTTAGGTGGGATTTGGACAGGGCGAAACACTGAAGCTTTCTTT
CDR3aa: CASSLGGIWTGRNTEAFF

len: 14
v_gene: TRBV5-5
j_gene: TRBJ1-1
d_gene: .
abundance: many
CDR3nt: TGTGCCAGCGGGTGGACAGTCGCCAACACTGAAGCTTTCTTT
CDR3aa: CASGWTVANTEAFF

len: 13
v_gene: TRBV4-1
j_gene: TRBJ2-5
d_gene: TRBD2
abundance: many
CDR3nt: TGCGCCAGCAGCAAAGCAGCGGGGGAGACCCAGTACTTC
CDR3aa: CASSKAAGETQYF

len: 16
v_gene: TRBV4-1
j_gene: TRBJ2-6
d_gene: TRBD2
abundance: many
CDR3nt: TGCGCCAGCAGCCAGGTAGCGGGGGAATGGGCCAACGTCCTGACTTTC
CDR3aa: CASSQVAGEWANVLTF

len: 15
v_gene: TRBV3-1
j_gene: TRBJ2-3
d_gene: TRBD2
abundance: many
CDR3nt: TGTGCCAGCAGCCTAGTCACTAGCGGCACAGATACGCAGTATTTT
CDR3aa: CASSLVTSGTDTQYF

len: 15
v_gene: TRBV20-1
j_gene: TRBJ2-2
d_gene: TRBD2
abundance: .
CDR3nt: TGCAGTGCTAGAGATCTTGGCGGGGGTGGCGGGGAGCTGTTTTTT
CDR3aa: CSARDLGGGGGELFF

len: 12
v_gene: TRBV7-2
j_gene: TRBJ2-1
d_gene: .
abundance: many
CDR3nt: TGTGCCAGCAGCTTCTCCTACAATGAGCAGTTCTTC
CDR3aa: CASSFSYNEQFF

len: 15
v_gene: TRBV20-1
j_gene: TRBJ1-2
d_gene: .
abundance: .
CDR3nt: TGCAGTGCTCTGGGGCCCCACGGTGCTTCGGTGGGCTACACCTTC
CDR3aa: CSALGPHGASVGYTF

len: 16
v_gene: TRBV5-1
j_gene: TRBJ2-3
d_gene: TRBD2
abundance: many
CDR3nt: TGCGCCAGCAGCTCCCGACTAGCGGGGGGCACAGATACGCAGTATTTT
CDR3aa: CASSSRLAGGTDTQYF